These T cell receptor beta chains were read from a single sample in a study of EBV T-cell therapy then PD-1 blockade in nasopharyngeal carcinoma. For these TCRs, the target antigens are not known. Clones were sequenced by immunoSEQ multiplex PCR, and TCRdb holds only the in-frame ones, with some missing. Among 25,000 or so clones listed, around 82% were seen once. The sample consisted of CD8+ T cells from blood, taken at roughly day 60 from a patient whose treatment included autologous EBV-specific T cells and nivolumab. Receptors were obtained from a man between 35 and 55 years old with nasopharyngeal carcinoma. The CDR3 runs from the conserved cysteine through the conserved F or W. D genes are given only for firm matches. Clone size, where shown, is once, few, many, or a class for clones that have expanded.

TRBJ1-1 NA TRBV12-5 NA TGTGCTAGTGGTTTGGCCTTTAACACTGAAGCTTTCTTT CASGLAFNTEAFF
TRBJ1-6 NA TRBV7-2 NA TGTGCCAGCAGCTCCGGGACCGAAGTTTATAATTCACCCCTCCACTTT CASSSGTEVYNSPLHF
TRBJ2-1 TRBD2 TRBV2 NA TGTGCCAGCAGTCACGCGGGGGGCCTGAGCTCCTACAATGAGCAGTTCTTC CASSHAGGLSSYNEQFF
TRBJ1-6 TRBD1 TRBV13 few TGTGCCAGCAGCCGGGACAGCGCGGTATATAGTAATTCACCCCTCCACTTT CASSRDSAVYSNSPLHF
TRBJ1-2 NA TRBV7-9 NA TGTGCCAGCAGCCCACAGCTGTTACTGGGCGGCTACACCTTC CASSPQLLLGGYTF
TRBJ2-5 TRBD2 TRBV25-1 NA TGTGCCAGCGGCCCGGGGGGGCCAGAGACCCAGTACTTC CASGPGGPETQYF
TRBJ2-5 TRBD2 TRBV4-1 NA TGCGCCAGCAGCCAACTACCTAGCGGGGGGCGGGAGACCCAGTACTTC CASSQLPSGGRETQYF
TRBJ2-1 TRBD2 TRBV6-1 NA TGTGCCAGCAGTGAAGCGAGCGGGGGGTACAATGAGCAGTTCTTC CASSEASGGYNEQFF
TRBJ1-6 NA TRBV4-3 NA TGCGCCAGCAGCCAAGATTCAGGTTTTAATTCACCCCTCCACTTT CASSQDSGFNSPLHF
TRBJ1-4 NA TRBV5-1 few TGCGCCAGCAGCTTGACCGGGGGGCGCGAAAAACTGTTTTTT CASSLTGGREKLFF
TRBJ2-5 NA TRBV18 NA TGTGCCAGCTCATCCCGAACAGGGATGGCCCGAGAGACCCAGTACTTC CASSSRTGMARETQYF
TRBJ1-2 NA TRBV27 NA TGTGCTACAGGACGGAGCCTACACTATGGCTACACCTTC CATGRSLHYGYTF
TRBJ2-7 TRBD1 TRBV4-1 few TGCGCCAGCAGCCTCCGGGACAGCTCCTACGAGCAGTACTTC CASSLRDSSYEQYF
TRBJ2-1 TRBD1 TRBV24-1 NA TGTGCCACCAGTGAAAGGGGACAGCTTTACAATGAGCAGTTCTTC CATSERGQLYNEQFF
TRBJ1-6 NA TRBV7-3 NA TGTGCCAGCAGCTTAAGAAGTGGCTCCTATAATTCACCCCTCCACTTT CASSLRSGSYNSPLHF
TRBJ1-1 NA TRBV12-3/TRBV12-4 NA TGTGCCACCAGGGGTGGTGAAGCTTTCTTT CATRGGEAFF
TRBJ2-7 NA TRBV28 NA TGTGCCAGCAGCACCTACGAGCAGTACTTC CASSTYEQYF
TRBJ2-3 NA TRBV7-9 NA TGTGCCAGCAGCCCGACAGTAGAAGATACGCAGTATTTT CASSPTVEDTQYF
TRBJ2-1 NA TRBV4-3 NA TGCGCCAGCAGCCAAGACTACAGTTCCTACAATGAGCAGTTCTTC CASSQDYSSYNEQFF
TRBJ2-7 TRBD1 TRBV4-1 NA TGCGCCAGCAGCCAAGATCGCGGCAGGGGGCTTTACGAGCAGTACTTC CASSQDRGRGLYEQYF
TRBJ1-1 TRBD1 TRBV4-1 NA TGCGCCAGCAGCCAGGGGACAGTAAGTAACACTGAAGCTTTCTTT CASSQGTVSNTEAFF
TRBJ2-2 TRBD1 TRBV6-4 NA TGTGCCAGCAGTGACTTGGGACAGGGAAATACCGGGGAGCTGTTTTTT CASSDLGQGNTGELFF